The T cell receptor beta chain described here comes from a study of cytomegalovirus exposure and HLA in healthy donors. About the study: Among the 300 to 500 genotyped donors, 70% to 85% were placed in the Caucasian-associated ancestry cluster.

The CDR3 is 13 residues long. The V and J ends lost 3 bases and 0 bases respectively, with 6 bases between them. Germline V gene lookup returns CDR1 MNHEY and CDR2 SMNVEV (reference sequence). PCR primers comprised 60 Vbeta and 13 Jbeta primers. Generated by immunoSEQ multiplex PCR, the TCRdb table keeps only in-frame clones and is missing some. The sample has about 180,000 clones, 77% seen once. The V gene is TRBV27, the J gene TRBJ2-7; D gene uncertain. The TCR sequence derives from an older woman in good health and CMV-seropositive. The source material was PBMCs. As DNA, the CDR3 is TGTGCCAGCAGTTTGAGTCTCTCCTACGAGCAGTACTTC. Its translation: CASSLSLSYEQYF.